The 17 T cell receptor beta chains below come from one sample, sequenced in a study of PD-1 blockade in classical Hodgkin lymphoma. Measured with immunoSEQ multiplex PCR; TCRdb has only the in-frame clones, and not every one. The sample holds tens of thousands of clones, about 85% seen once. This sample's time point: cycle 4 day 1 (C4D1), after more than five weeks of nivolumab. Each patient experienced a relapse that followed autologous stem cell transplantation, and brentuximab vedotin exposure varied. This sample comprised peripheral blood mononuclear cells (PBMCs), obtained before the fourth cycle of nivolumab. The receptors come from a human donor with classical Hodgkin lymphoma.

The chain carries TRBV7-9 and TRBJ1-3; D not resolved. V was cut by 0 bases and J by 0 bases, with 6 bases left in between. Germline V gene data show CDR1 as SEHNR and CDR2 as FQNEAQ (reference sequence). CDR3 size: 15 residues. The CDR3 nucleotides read TGTGCCAGCAGCTTAGCCGATCCCTCTGGAAACACCATATATTTT. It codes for CASSLADPSGNTIYF.

As DNA, the CDR3 is TGCGCCAGCAGCCTTCAGGGGGAATCCTATAATTCACCCCTCCACTTT. Protein product: CASSLQGESYNSPLHF. The gene calls are TRBV5-1 and TRBJ1-6; TRBD1 matches at 7 bases. Germline values: CDR1 SGHRS, CDR2 YFSETQ. V gave up 4 bases and J gave up 1 base; unmatched junction bases: 5. The CDR3 runs 16 residues.

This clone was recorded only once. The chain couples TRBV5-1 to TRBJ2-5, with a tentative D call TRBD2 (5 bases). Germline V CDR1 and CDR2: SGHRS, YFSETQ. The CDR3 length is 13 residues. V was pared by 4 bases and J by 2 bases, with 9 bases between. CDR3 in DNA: TGCGCCAGCAGCCTCCGGGGTCAAGAGACCCAGTACTTC. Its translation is CASSLRGQETQYF.

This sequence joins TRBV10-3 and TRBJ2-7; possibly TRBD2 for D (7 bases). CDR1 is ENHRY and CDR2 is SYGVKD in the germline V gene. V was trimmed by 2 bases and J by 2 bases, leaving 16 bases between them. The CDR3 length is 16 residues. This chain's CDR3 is CAISERGAGSAYEQYF. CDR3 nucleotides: TGTGCCATCAGTGAGCGGGGGGCGGGGTCAGCCTACGAGCAGTACTTC.

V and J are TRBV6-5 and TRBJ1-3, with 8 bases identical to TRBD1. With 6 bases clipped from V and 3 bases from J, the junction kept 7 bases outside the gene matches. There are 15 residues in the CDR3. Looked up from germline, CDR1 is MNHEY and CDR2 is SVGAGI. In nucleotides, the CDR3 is TGTGCCAGCAGCCCAGGGGGCTGGGGTGGAAACACCATATATTTT. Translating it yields CASSPGGWGGNTIYF.

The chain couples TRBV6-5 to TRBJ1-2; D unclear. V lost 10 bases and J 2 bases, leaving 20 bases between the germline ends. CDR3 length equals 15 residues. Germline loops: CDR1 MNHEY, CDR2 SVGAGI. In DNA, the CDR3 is TGTGCCACCCTATCCCGAATAGGTGGGAACTATGGCTACACCTTC. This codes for CATLSRIGGNYGYTF.

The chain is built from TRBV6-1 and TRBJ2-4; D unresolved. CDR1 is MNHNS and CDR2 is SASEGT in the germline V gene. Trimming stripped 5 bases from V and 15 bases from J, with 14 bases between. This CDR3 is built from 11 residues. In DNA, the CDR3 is TGTGCCAGCAGTCTTCGGACCGGCCTGTACTTC. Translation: CASSLRTGLYF.

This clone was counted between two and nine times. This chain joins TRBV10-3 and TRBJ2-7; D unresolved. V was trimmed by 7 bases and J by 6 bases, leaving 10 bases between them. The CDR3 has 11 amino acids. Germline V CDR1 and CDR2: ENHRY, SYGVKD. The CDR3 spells CAITPGGEQYF. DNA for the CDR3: TGTGCCATCACCCCTGGTGGCGAGCAGTACTTC.

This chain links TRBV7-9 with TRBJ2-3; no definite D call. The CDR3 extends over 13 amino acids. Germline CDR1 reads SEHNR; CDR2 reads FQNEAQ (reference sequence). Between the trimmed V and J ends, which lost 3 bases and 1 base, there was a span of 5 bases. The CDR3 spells CASSFRGTDTQYF. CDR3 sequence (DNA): TGTGCCAGCAGCTTCCGAGGCACAGATACGCAGTATTTT.

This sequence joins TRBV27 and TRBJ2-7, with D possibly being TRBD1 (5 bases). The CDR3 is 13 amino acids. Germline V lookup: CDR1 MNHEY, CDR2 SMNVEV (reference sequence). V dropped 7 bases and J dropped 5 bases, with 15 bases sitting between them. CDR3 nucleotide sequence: TGTGCCAGCACGGGCAGGGCGACCCACGAGCAGTACTTC. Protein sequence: CASTGRATHEQYF.

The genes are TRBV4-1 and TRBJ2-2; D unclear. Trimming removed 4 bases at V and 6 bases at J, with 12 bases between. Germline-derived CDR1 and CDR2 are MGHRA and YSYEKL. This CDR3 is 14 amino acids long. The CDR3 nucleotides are TGCGCCAGCAGCCCACGGGCGTTGGCCGGGGAGCTGTTTTTT. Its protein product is CASSPRALAGELFF.

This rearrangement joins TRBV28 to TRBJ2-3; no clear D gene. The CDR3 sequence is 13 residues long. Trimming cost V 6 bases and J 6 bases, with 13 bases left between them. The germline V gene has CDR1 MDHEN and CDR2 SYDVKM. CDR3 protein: CASSRPPADTQYF. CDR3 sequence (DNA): TGTGCCAGCAGCCGCCCCCCGGCTGATACGCAGTATTTT.

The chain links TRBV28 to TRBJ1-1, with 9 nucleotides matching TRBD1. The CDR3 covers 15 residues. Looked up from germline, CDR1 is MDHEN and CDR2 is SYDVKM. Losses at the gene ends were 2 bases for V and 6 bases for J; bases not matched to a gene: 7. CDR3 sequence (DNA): TGTGCCAGCAGTTTAATAGGGGACAGGGTCCCTGAAGCTTTCTTT. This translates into CASSLIGDRVPEAFF. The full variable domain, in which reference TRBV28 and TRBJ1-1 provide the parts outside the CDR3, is DVKVTQSSRYLVKRTGEKVFLECVQDMDHENMFWYRQDPGLGLRLIYFSYDVKMKEKGDIPEGYSVSREKKERFSLILESASTNQTSMYLCASSLIGDRVPEAFFGQGTRLTVV.

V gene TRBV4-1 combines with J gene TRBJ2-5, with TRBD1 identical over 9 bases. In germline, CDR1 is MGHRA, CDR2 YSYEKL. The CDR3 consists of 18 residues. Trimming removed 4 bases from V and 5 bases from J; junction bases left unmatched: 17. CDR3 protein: CASSPPGQGSWGLETQYF. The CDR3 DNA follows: TGCGCCAGCAGCCCCCCGGGACAGGGATCTTGGGGTTTGGAGACCCAGTACTTC.

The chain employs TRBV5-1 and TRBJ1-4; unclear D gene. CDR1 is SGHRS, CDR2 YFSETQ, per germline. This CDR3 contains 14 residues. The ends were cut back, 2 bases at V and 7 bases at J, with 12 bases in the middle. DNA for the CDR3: TGCGCCAGCAGCTTAGGGAAAGAGGGTGAAAAACTGTTTTTT. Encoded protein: CASSLGKEGEKLFF. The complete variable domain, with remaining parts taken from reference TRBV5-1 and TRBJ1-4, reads KAGVTQTPRYLIKTRGQQVTLSCSPISGHRSVSWYQQTPGQGLQFLFEYFSETQRNKGNFPGRFSGRQFSNSRSEMNVSTLELGDSALYLCASSLGKEGEKLFFGSGTQLSVL.

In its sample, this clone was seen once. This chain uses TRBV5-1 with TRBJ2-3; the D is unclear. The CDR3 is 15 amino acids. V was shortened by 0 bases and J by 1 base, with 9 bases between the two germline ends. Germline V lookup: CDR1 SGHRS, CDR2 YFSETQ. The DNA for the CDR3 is TGCGCCAGCAGCTTGGATCTGGGTGGCACAGATACGCAGTATTTT. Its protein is CASSLDLGGTDTQYF.

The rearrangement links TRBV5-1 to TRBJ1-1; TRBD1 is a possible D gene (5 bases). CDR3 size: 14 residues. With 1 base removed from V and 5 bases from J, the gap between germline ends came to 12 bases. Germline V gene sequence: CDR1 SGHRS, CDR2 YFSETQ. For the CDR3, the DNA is TGCGCCAGCAGCTTGCAGGGCGGTACAACTGAAGCTTTCTTT. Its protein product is CASSLQGGTTEAFF.